This T cell receptor (beta chain) is from a study of T cell responses to AZD1222 COVID-19 vaccine. Study-level information: Second-dose intervals near 4 or 12 weeks were combined.

Profiling relied on immunoSEQ multiplex PCR, and the TCRdb table lists in-frame clones only, not all of them. Of about 93,000 clones in the sample, around nine tenths were seen once. The V gene's germline CDR1 is SGDLS and CDR2 YYNGEE. V shed 5 bases and J shed 4 bases, with 13 bases lying between them. The CDR3 is 14 amino acids. The TCR was taken from an adult in good health. The rearrangement uses TRBV9 and TRBJ2-1; D not certain. The input for sequencing was peripheral blood, taken on day 0 of AZD1222 vaccination. The CDR3 DNA reads TGTGCCAGCAGTCGCGACACGGTTTACAATGAGCAGTTCTTC. Its protein product is CASSRDTVYNEQFF.